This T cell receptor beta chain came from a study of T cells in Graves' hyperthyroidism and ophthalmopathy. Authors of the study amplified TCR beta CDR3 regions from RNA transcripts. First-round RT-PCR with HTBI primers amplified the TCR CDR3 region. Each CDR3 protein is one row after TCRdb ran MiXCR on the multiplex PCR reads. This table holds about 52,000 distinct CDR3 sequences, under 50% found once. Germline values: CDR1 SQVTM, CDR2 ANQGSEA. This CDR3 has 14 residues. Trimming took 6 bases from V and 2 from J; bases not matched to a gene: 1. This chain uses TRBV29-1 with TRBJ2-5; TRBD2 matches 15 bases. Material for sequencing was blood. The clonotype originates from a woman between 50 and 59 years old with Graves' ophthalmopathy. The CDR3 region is CSVGLAGGQETQYF. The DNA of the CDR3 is TGCAGCGTAGGACTAGCGGGGGGGCAAGAGACCCAGTACTTC.